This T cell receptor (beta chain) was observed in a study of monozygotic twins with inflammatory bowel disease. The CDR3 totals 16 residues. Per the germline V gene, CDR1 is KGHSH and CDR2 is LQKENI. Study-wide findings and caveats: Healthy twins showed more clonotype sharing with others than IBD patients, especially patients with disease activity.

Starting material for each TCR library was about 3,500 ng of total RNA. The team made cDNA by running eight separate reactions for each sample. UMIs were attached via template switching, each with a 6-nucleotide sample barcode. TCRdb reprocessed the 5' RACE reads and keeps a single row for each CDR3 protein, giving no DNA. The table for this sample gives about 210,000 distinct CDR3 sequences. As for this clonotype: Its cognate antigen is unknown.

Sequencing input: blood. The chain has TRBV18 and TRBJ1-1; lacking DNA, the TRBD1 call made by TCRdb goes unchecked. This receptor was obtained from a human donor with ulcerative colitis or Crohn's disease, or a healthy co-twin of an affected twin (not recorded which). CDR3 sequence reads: CASSPDIAQGATEAFF.